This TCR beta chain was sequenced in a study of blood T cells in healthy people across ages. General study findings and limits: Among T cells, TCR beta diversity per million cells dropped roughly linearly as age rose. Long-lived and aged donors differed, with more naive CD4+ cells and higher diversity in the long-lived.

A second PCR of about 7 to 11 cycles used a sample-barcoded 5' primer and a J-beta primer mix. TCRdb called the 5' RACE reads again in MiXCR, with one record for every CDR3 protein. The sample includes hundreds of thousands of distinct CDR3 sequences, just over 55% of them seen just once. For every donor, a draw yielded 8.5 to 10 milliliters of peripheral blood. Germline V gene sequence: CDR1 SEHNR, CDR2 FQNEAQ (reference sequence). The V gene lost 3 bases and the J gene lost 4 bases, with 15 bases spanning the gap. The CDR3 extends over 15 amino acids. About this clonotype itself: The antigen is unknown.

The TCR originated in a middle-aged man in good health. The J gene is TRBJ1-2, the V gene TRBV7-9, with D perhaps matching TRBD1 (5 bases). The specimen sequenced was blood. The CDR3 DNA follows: TGTGCCAGCAGCTTGAGTATAGGGGAGGTCTATGGCTACACCTTC. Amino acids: CASSLSIGEVYGYTF.